This is a list of T cell receptor beta chains from one sample in a study of identical twins. One entry per CDR3 protein results from TCRdb running MiXCR on the 5' RACE reads. The sample has 550,000 to 800,000 distinct CDR3 sequences; roughly 7.1% are singletons. This same sample was also part of a study on yellow fever vaccine responses in identical twins.

Material for sequencing was PBMCs. These TCRs come from a woman between 18 and 29 years old in good health. CDR3s include the opening cysteine and the closing phenylalanine or tryptophan.

v_call,cdr3_aa
TRBV27,CASSSLDRRTEAFF
TRBV20-1,CSGSGVRGDTQYF
TRBV10-1,CASSDQGGLEETQYF
TRBV10-1,CASSDRDSEVDTQYF
TRBV20-1,CSATRADAGGNEQFF
TRBV7-9,CASSLTGNTSPLHF
TRBV2,CAFSLGTWLENSNQPQHF
TRBV10-3,CAISSTGTGNSPLHF
TRBV20-1,CSATSGSGTGELFF
TRBV5-1,CASSPWTSGSADTQYF
TRBV3-1,CASSQNLPGLQDTQYF
TRBV18,CASSPTEGLAGQFF
TRBV5-1,CASSWRGTGANVLTF
TRBV5-1,CASSLNRGPMNTEAFF
TRBV7-9,CASSSGRYEQYF
TRBV9,CASSVETVDTQYF
TRBV20-1,CSAWKGAAGANVLTF
TRBV12-5,CASGFLQETQYF
TRBV6-5,CASSFDPGLAGGGEQFF
TRBV10-3,CAISESKRVAEKLFF
TRBV20-1,CSASSRLAGVYEQYF
TRBV15,CATSRVNLAGADTQYF
TRBV9,CASSVNWGSYNEQFF
TRBV5-6,CASSLRFRSQPQHF
TRBV29-1,CSVEDLEGTGGSYNEQFF
TRBV29-1,CSVDGTGNSPLHF
TRBV6-1,CASSPGENVAEQYF
TRBV5-1,CASSLARAENTDTQYF
TRBV10-3,CAITPGRGKTTEAFF
TRBV24-1,CATSETGFWYF
TRBV4-1,CASSHGQGNSNYGYTF
TRBV5-5,CASSLDLWRDGYNEQFF
TRBV4-1,CASSHRTGGGEKLFF
TRBV12-3/TRBV12-4,CASSLGDRAADTQYF
TRBV4-1,CASSQDEGSKAFF
TRBV6-1,CASSRLEGNEQFF
TRBV4-2,CASSQDGPYEQYF
TRBV3-1,CASSLWTGLMNTEAFF
TRBV7-6,CASSAQNTGELFF
TRBV29-1,CSVPGLAGPDLNIQYF
TRBV5-1,CASSPNRALETQYF